This T cell receptor beta chain appears in the sequencing data of a study of OX40 agonist ivuxolimab in advanced cancers. This CDR3 region has 14 residues. Trimming removed 6 bases from V and 0 bases from J, with 9 bases in between. CDR1 and CDR2 from the germline V gene are ENHRY and SYGVKD. This table comes from immunoSEQ multiplex PCR, and its TCRdb copy is limited to in-frame clones, with some not included. The repertoire has more than 60,000 clones, 90% of them found once; the top ten carry around 0.39%. The V gene is TRBV10-3, the J gene TRBJ1-3; D possibly corresponds to TRBD1 (5 bases). The clonotype originates from an adult with an advanced solid tumor such as melanoma, head and neck, liver or kidney cancer. The source was CD4+ or CD8+ T cells sorted from blood, collected in a trial of the OX40 agonist ivuxolimab. The CDR3 coding sequence is TGTGCCATCAGGGACACCGACTCTGGAAACACCATATATTTT. Protein product: CAIRDTDSGNTIYF.